This TCR beta chain comes out of a study of T cells in Graves' hyperthyroidism and ophthalmopathy. Points from the study as a whole: Researchers report that a 13 V-J model separated ophthalmopathy from stable hyperthyroidism.

This clonotype was observed at least ten times. The target antigen is unknown. The CDR3 extends over 13 amino acids. CDR1 SNHLY and CDR2 FYNNEI come from the germline V gene. V shed 3 bases and J shed 5 bases, with 10 bases lying between them. Hyperthyroidism had been newly diagnosed in patients aged 18 to 65, and its duration was under 2 months. The diagnostic basis comprised clinical symptoms, serum thyroxine and TRAb, thyroid ultrasound and orbital computed tomography. PBMCs were derived from about 10 ml fresh peripheral blood. There were TCR beta CDR3 regions amplified from RNA transcripts. A set of HTBI primers served as the primers for a first-round RT-PCR of the TCR CDR3. TCRdb re-called the multiplex PCR reads with MiXCR, one entry per CDR3 protein. The table includes about 350,000 distinct CDR3 sequences, approximately 15% detected once.

Sequencing was done on a sample of blood. This clonotype was sampled from a woman in her thirties with Graves' hyperthyroidism. The chain links TRBV2 to TRBJ2-5; D possibly corresponds to TRBD2 (6 bases). CDR3 protein: CASSDAGWETQYF. In DNA, the CDR3 is TGTGCCAGCAGTGACGCGGGATGGGAGACCCAGTACTTC.